A single sample is the source of the 21 T cell receptor beta chains below, sequenced in a study of T cell changes during pregnancy in multiple sclerosis. TCRdb's table, derived via immunoSEQ multiplex PCR, lists solely in-frame clones and lacks some. The sample yields around 75,000 clones, around 94% seen once. The sequencing used CD4+ T cells from peripheral blood mononuclear cells, collected after pregnancy. The source of these receptors is a female donor with multiple sclerosis, enrolled in a pregnancy study.

This chain joins TRBV7-3 and TRBJ2-1, with D possibly TRBD2 on 6 matching bases. Between the trimmed V and J ends, which lost 9 bases and 0 bases, there was a span of 12 bases. Germline V gene data show CDR1 as SGHTA and CDR2 as FQGTGA. This CDR3 comprises 14 residues. CDR3 in DNA: TGTGCCAGTACCCCCGGGAGCTCCTACAATGAGCAGTTCTTC. Amino acid sequence: CASTPGSSYNEQFF.

The J gene is TRBJ2-7, the V gene TRBV28; 8 nucleotides agree with TRBD2. The junction had 3 bases not matched to a gene; V was cut back by 2 bases and J by 3 bases. Germline assignment: CDR1 MDHEN and CDR2 SYDVKM. The CDR3 covers 14 residues. This chain's CDR3 is CASSLVAGSYEQYF. DNA for the CDR3: TGTGCCAGCAGTTTAGTAGCGGGAAGCTACGAGCAGTACTTC.

V gene TRBV7-8 combines with J gene TRBJ1-4, with a possible D match to TRBD1 (6 bases). The CDR3 runs 15 residues. Germline CDR1 SGHVS, CDR2 FQNEAQ. V was cut by 1 base and J by 4 bases, with 10 bases left in between. The CDR3 is CASSLGTANNEKLFF. CDR3 DNA: TGTGCCAGCAGCTTAGGGACAGCGAATAATGAAAAACTGTTTTTT.

The J gene is TRBJ2-5, the V gene TRBV25-1; no clear D gene. CDR1 is MGHDK and CDR2 is SYGVNS in the germline V gene. The CDR3 has 11 amino acids. V shed 4 bases and J shed 7 bases, with 7 bases lying between them. CDR3 residues: CASSVRGTQYF. In DNA, the CDR3 is TGTGCCAGCAGTGTTCGAGGGACCCAGTACTTC.

The chain combines TRBV19 with TRBJ1-2; maybe TRBD1 (5 bases). Trimming shortened V by 7 bases and J by 2 bases, and 14 bases separated the two germline ends. In germline, CDR1 is LNHDA, CDR2 SQIVND (reference sequence). The CDR3 runs 14 residues. CDR3 DNA sequence: TGTGCCAGTAACCCCAGGGCACGGAACTATGGCTACACCTTC. Translating gives CASNPRARNYGYTF.

The sample holds one count of this clone. The CDR3 sequence is CASSQDTDNQPQHF. Here the CDR3 DNA reads TGTGCCAGCAGCCAAGACACGGACAATCAGCCCCAGCATTTT. The chain couples TRBV7-2 to TRBJ1-5; D uncertain. Trimming stripped 5 bases from V and 3 bases from J, with 11 bases between. The CDR3 has 14 residues. Germline CDR1 reads SGHTA; CDR2 reads FQGNSA.

The chain employs TRBV5-6 and TRBJ1-3, with D unresolved. The CDR3 loop spans 15 amino acids. The germline V gene has CDR1 SGHDT and CDR2 YYEEEE. V dropped 2 bases and J dropped 0 bases, with 9 bases sitting between them. The CDR3 region has the DNA TGTGCCAGCAGCTTACGGAGGGCCTCTGGAAACACCATATATTTT. Encoded protein: CASSLRRASGNTIYF. Full variable domain (missing parts from reference TRBV5-6 and TRBJ1-3): DAGVTQSPTHLIKTRGQQVTLRCSPKSGHDTVSWYQQALGQGPQFIFQYYEEEERQRGNFPDRFSGHQFPNYSSELNVNALLLGDSALYLCASSLRRASGNTIYFGEGSWLTVV.

This chain connects TRBV6-6 to TRBJ1-2, with D unclear. CDR1 and CDR2 from the germline V gene are MNHNY and SVGAGI (reference sequence). The CDR3 covers 13 residues. The V end lost 6 bases, the J end lost 2 bases, and 10 bases lay between the germline ends. CDR3: CASSPTSNYGYTF. The CDR3 DNA is TGTGCCAGCAGCCCAACATCCAACTATGGCTACACCTTC.

V is TRBV2 and J is TRBJ1-2, with 9 bases fitting TRBD1. CDR1 and CDR2 (germline): SNHLY, FYNNEI. V gave up 6 bases and J gave up 8 bases; unmatched junction bases: 10. CDR3 length: 14 amino acids. CDR3 nucleotides: TGTGCCAGCAGCCCACATGGGACAGGGAACGGCTACACCTTC. It is translated as CASSPHGTGNGYTF.

The rearrangement links TRBV28 to TRBJ2-5; D remains unclear. V was cut by 7 bases and J by 2 bases, with 14 bases left in between. Germline values: CDR1 MDHEN, CDR2 SYDVKM. CDR3 length: 14 residues. The CDR3 DNA is TGTGCCAGCAATCGACTGGTCGGGCAAGAGACCCAGTACTTC. Translation: CASNRLVGQETQYF.

This clone came up once. CDR3 nucleotides: TGTGCCAGCAAGACTAGCGGGAGCTGGGGTGAGCAGTTCTTC. This sequence encodes CASKTSGSWGEQFF. The gene calls are TRBV2 and TRBJ2-1; 12 bases fit TRBD2. Trimming cost V 7 bases and J 9 bases; bases outside gene matches: 7. Germline CDR1 reads SNHLY; CDR2 reads FYNNEI. This CDR3 region has 14 residues.

CDR3 DNA: TGTGCCAGCAGCATCGGACTTCCCACAGATACGCAGTATTTT. It codes for CASSIGLPTDTQYF. This sequence joins TRBV7-9 and TRBJ2-3; tentative D call: TRBD2 (5 bases). Looked up from germline, CDR1 is SEHNR and CDR2 is FQNEAQ (reference sequence). CDR3 length equals 14 residues. V lost 5 bases to trimming and J lost 2 bases, with 11 bases between them. Full variable domain (missing parts from reference TRBV7-9 and TRBJ2-3): DTGVSQNPRHKITKRGQNVTFRCDPISEHNRLYWYRQTLGQGPEFLTYFQNEAQLEKSRLLSDRFSAERPKGSFSTLEIQRTEQGDSAMYLCASSIGLPTDTQYFGPGTRLTVL.

The chain has TRBV7-2 and TRBJ2-7; 9 bases fit TRBD2. Germline-derived CDR1 and CDR2 are SGHTA and FQGNSA. CDR3 length: 17 amino acids. With V trimmed by 5 bases and J by 0 bases, 11 bases remained unmatched. CDR3 sequence (DNA): TGTGCCAGCAGCGATCCCAGCGGGGGGCGGAGCTCCTACGAGCAGTACTTC. Its protein is CASSDPSGGRSSYEQYF.

The CDR3 DNA follows: TGTGCCAGCAGCGTGGGGCTCAGCACAGATACGCAGTATTTT. This encodes CASSVGLSTDTQYF. This chain connects TRBV9 to TRBJ2-3, with D perhaps matching TRBD1 (5 bases). The CDR3 is 14 residues long. Germline V lookup: CDR1 SGDLS, CDR2 YYNGEE. Trimming took 2 bases from V and 0 from J, leaving 7 bases between them.

This chain uses TRBV2 with TRBJ2-7, with 8 positions matching TRBD1. CDR3 length equals 13 residues. V dropped 5 bases and J dropped 4; count of bases not matched to a gene: 4. CDR1 is SNHLY, CDR2 FYNNEI, per germline. The CDR3 bases are TGTGCCAGCAGTTCTAGACAGGGGTACGAGCAGTACTTC. It specifies CASSSRQGYEQYF.

The chain employs TRBV5-1 and TRBJ1-1; TRBD1 is a possible D gene (5 bases). The V gene lost 3 bases and the J gene lost 1 base, with 10 bases spanning the gap. The CDR3 is 14 residues long. CDR1 SGHRS and CDR2 YFSETQ come from the germline V gene. DNA of the CDR3: TGCGCCAGCAGCTCATCAACAGGGAACACTGAAGCTTTCTTT. It yields the protein CASSSSTGNTEAFF.

The chain recombines TRBV7-3 with TRBJ1-1; no firm D call. Per the germline V gene, CDR1 is SGHTA and CDR2 is FQGTGA. Trimming removed 5 bases at V and 1 base at J, with 8 bases between. The CDR3 contains 13 residues. CDR3 protein: CASSQIPNTEAFF. CDR3 in DNA: TGTGCCAGCAGCCAAATTCCGAACACTGAAGCTTTCTTT.

The rearrangement links TRBV10-3 to TRBJ1-2; D gene unclear. The V end lost 3 bases, the J end lost 4 bases, and 9 bases lay between the germline ends. Germline lookup yields CDR1 ENHRY and CDR2 SYGVKD. This CDR3 has 13 amino acids. This CDR3 is CAISEESSYGYTF. CDR3 nucleotide sequence: TGTGCCATCAGTGAAGAGTCTTCCTATGGCTACACCTTC.

This chain connects TRBV6-5 to TRBJ1-1; D is unclear. Trimming cost V 0 bases and J 2 bases, with 10 bases left between them. Germline V gives CDR1 MNHEY, CDR2 SVGAGI. This CDR3 comprises 15 residues. CDR3 residues: CASSYSSTANTEAFF. The CDR3 DNA sequence: TGTGCCAGCAGTTACTCGAGCACAGCAAACACTGAAGCTTTCTTT.

Comment on this clone: The junction does not match germline at one end; this may be a read error. This rearrangement joins TRBV5-8 to TRBJ2-7; D may be TRBD1 (5 bases). CDR3 length: 10 amino acids. The germline V gene has CDR1 SGHTS and CDR2 YDEGEE. The CDR3 here is CASSRTLENF. CDR3 coding DNA: TGTGCCAGCTCTAGGACATTGGAAAACTTC. The full variable domain, completed using reference TRBV5-8 and TRBJ2-7, is EAGVTQSPTHLIKTRGQQATLRCSPISGHTSVYWYQQALGLGLQFLLWYDEGEERNRGNFPPRFSGRQFPNYSSELNVNALELEDSALYLCASSRTLENFGPGTRLTVT.

V usage is TRBV7-9 and J usage is TRBJ1-4; possibly TRBD1 for D (5 bases). Trimming cost V 7 bases and J 6 bases, with 18 bases left between them. The CDR3 length is 15 residues. Germline values: CDR1 SEHNR, CDR2 FQNEAQ (reference sequence). The CDR3 DNA follows: TGTGCCAGCACCAAGTCCGGGGAGGGACATGAAAAACTGTTTTTT. It yields the protein CASTKSGEGHEKLFF.